This T cell receptor beta chain was profiled in a study of OX40 agonist ivuxolimab in advanced cancers. Study overall: At doses from 0.01 to 10 mg/kg, patients were given intravenous ivuxolimab every 2 weeks.

CDR3 length: 15 residues. V gave up 5 bases and J gave up 3 bases, with 15 bases separating them. The germline gives CDR1 SGHAT, CDR2 FQNNGV. Assay: immunoSEQ multiplex PCR; the TCRdb copy retains only in-frame clones and omits some. The sample holds about 53,000 clones; approximately 84% are singletons and the top ten take 3.5% to 5.5%. The chain is built from TRBV11-2 and TRBJ2-3; D may be TRBD1 or TRBD2 (5 bases each). Sequencing was performed on CD4+ or CD8+ T cells sorted from blood, taken in a trial of the OX40 agonist ivuxolimab. This clonotype originated in an adult with an advanced solid tumor such as melanoma, head and neck, liver or kidney cancer. The CDR3 here is CASSRGQGETDTQYF. In nucleotides, the CDR3 is TGTGCCAGCAGCCGAGGGCAGGGTGAGACAGATACGCAGTATTTT.